These 16 T cell receptor beta chains originate from one sample sequenced in a study of technical replicates of blood from several donors. Assay used: immunoSEQ multiplex PCR; TCRdb lists only in-frame clones, some missing. In the table there are 60,000 to 90,000 clones, 97% of which are singletons. The source material was T cells isolated from PBMCs. The receptors originated from a human donor in good health.

In nucleotides, the CDR3 is TGTGCCTGGAGTGTGCTAGCGGGAGGCACAGATACGCAGTATTTT. Its translation: CAWSVLAGGTDTQYF. The J gene is TRBJ2-3, the V gene TRBV30, with 10 bases identical to TRBD2. The CDR3 runs to 15 residues. The junction had 1 base not matched to a gene; V was cut back by 0 bases and J by 1 base. Germline V lookup: CDR1 GTSNPN, CDR2 SVGIG (reference sequence).

The chain's CDR3 is CASSERAGLAGGLNTGELFF. CDR3 nucleotide sequence: TGTGCCAGCAGTGAAAGGGCGGGACTAGCGGGAGGCCTCAACACCGGGGAGCTGTTTTTT. This chain joins TRBV6-1 and TRBJ2-2; TRBD2 agrees at 15 bases. The CDR3 consists of 20 residues. The germline V gene has CDR1 MNHNS and CDR2 SASEGT. V lost 2 bases, J lost 2 bases, and 9 bases stayed unmatched.

The chain has TRBV6-1 and TRBJ1-1; no definite D call. The CDR3 consists of 13 residues. The germline gives CDR1 MNHNS, CDR2 SASEGT. The V gene lost 3 bases and the J gene lost 5 bases, with 10 bases spanning the gap. Here the CDR3 DNA reads TGTGCCAGCAGTGATGGCAGGTTGACTGAAGCTTTCTTT. It yields the protein CASSDGRLTEAFF.

Only a few counts were recorded for this clone. V gene TRBV19 combines with J gene TRBJ1-3, with 8 bases fitting TRBD1. J was trimmed by 6 bases and V by 8 bases; bases with no gene match: 6. Germline assignment: CDR1 LNHDA and CDR2 SQIVND (reference sequence). The CDR3 runs to 13 residues. This chain's CDR3 is CASSGTGLNTIYF. The CDR3 DNA sequence: TGTGCCAGTTCCGGGACAGGATTAAACACCATATATTTT.

The genes are TRBV5-4 and TRBJ1-2; perhaps TRBD1 as D (6 bases). Trimming removed 3 bases at V and 0 bases at J, with 9 bases between. CDR1 is SGHNT, CDR2 YYREEE, per germline (reference sequence). The CDR3 is made up of 14 amino acids. CDR3 sequence (DNA): TGTGCCAGCAGCTCGCCAGGGGCTAACTATGGCTACACCTTC. Translating it yields CASSSPGANYGYTF.

The J gene is TRBJ2-5, the V gene TRBV28, with 9 nucleotides matching TRBD2. The CDR3 contains 16 residues. V was clipped by 8 bases and J by 3 bases; unmatched bases: 13. Germline CDR1 MDHEN, CDR2 SYDVKM. CDR3 residues: CASSWLAGIREETQYF. Here the CDR3 DNA reads TGTGCCAGCTCCTGGCTAGCGGGAATTAGGGAAGAGACCCAGTACTTC. Combining the CDR3 with reference TRBV28 and TRBJ2-5 gives the whole variable domain DVKVTQSSRYLVKRTGEKVFLECVQDMDHENMFWYRQDPGLGLRLIYFSYDVKMKEKGDIPEGYSVSREKKERFSLILESASTNQTSMYLCASSWLAGIREETQYFGPGTRLLVL.

The chain employs TRBV4-2 and TRBJ2-1; 9 positions match TRBD1. CDR3 length equals 15 residues. V lost 4 bases to trimming and J lost 6 bases; unmatched junction nucleotides: 7. The germline gives CDR1 LGHNA, CDR2 YNFKEQ. The CDR3 spells CASSPDRGRGNEQFF. The CDR3 region has the DNA TGTGCCAGCAGCCCGGACAGGGGTAGAGGCAATGAGCAGTTCTTC.

Of note for this clone: The junction departs from the called germline gene at one end, perhaps through a read error. The J gene is TRBJ2-4, the V gene TRBV7-3; tentatively, D is TRBD2 (5 bases). CDR1 SGHTA and CDR2 FQGTGA come from the germline V gene. The CDR3 is 14 amino acids. CDR3 loop: CASSLTRGRARCPF. As DNA, the CDR3 is TGTGCCAGCAGCTTAACACGGGGTCGGGCTAGATGCCCCTTC.

V gene TRBV18 combines with J gene TRBJ2-5; TRBD2 matches 8 bases. The V and J ends lost 4 bases and 6 bases, in that order; junction bases with no gene match: 10. The length of the CDR3 is 15 residues. Germline CDR1 KGHSH, CDR2 LQKENI. This chain's CDR3 is CASSLRAGAWKTQYF. CDR3 nucleotide sequence: TGTGCCAGCTCACTTCGAGCGGGAGCTTGGAAGACCCAGTACTTC.

This clone has only one observation. This rearrangement joins TRBV30 to TRBJ1-2, with 10 bases lining up with TRBD1. V trimming: 0 bases; J trimming: 5 bases; junction bases outside the gene matches: 3. The germline CDR1 and CDR2 sequences are GTSNPN and SVGIG (reference sequence). The CDR3 contains 14 residues. CDR3 protein: CAWSVLGQGYGYTF. CDR3 sequence (DNA): TGTGCCTGGAGTGTATTGGGACAGGGGTATGGCTACACCTTC. The complete variable domain, with remaining parts taken from reference TRBV30 and TRBJ1-2, reads SQTIHQWPATLVQPVGSPLSLECTVEGTSNPNLYWYRQAAGRGLQLLFYSVGIGQISSEVPQNLSASRPQDRQFILSSKKLLLSDSGFYLCAWSVLGQGYGYTFGSGTRLTVV.

This clone was seen just once. V gene TRBV27 combines with J gene TRBJ1-1, with D perhaps TRBD1 (6 bases). Germline loops: CDR1 MNHEY, CDR2 SMNVEV (reference sequence). This CDR3 comprises 14 residues. The germline V and J ends were trimmed by 7 bases and 0 bases, with 12 bases remaining between them. Written as DNA, the CDR3 is TGTGCCAGCACATCCGGGACACTGAACACTGAAGCTTTCTTT. It translates to CASTSGTLNTEAFF.

The V gene is TRBV5-1, the J gene TRBJ2-5; no clear D gene. The CDR3 has 14 amino acids. The V and J ends lost 4 bases and 2 bases respectively, with 12 bases between them. Germline CDR1 SGHRS, CDR2 YFSETQ. DNA of the CDR3: TGCGCCAGCAGCATGGCCTATATACAAGAGACCCAGTACTTC. This gives the protein CASSMAYIQETQYF. The complete variable domain, with remaining parts taken from reference TRBV5-1 and TRBJ2-5, reads KAGVTQTPRYLIKTRGQQVTLSCSPISGHRSVSWYQQTPGQGLQFLFEYFSETQRNKGNFPGRFSGRQFSNSRSEMNVSTLELGDSALYLCASSMAYIQETQYFGPGTRLLVL.

This chain links TRBV6-5 with TRBJ2-7; D call uncertain. CDR3 size: 11 residues. Germline CDR1 MNHEY, CDR2 SVGAGI. V was cut by 2 bases and J by 4 bases, with 3 bases left in between. CDR3 nucleotide sequence: TGTGCCAGCAGTTACCGGTACGAGCAGTACTTC. Residues: CASSYRYEQYF.

The gene calls are TRBV7-9 and TRBJ2-2; D perhaps matches TRBD1 (5 bases). CDR1 is SEHNR, CDR2 FQNEAQ, per germline (reference sequence). The length of the CDR3 is 16 residues. Trimming left V 3 bases short and J 3 bases short, with 14 bases between. The CDR3 nucleotides read TGTGCCAGCAGCTTCCCAGGGCTCCAGGACACCGGGGAGCTGTTTTTT. Its translation: CASSFPGLQDTGELFF.

V usage is TRBV5-1 and J usage is TRBJ1-1; D is ambiguous. In germline, CDR1 is SGHRS, CDR2 YFSETQ. This CDR3 has 15 amino acids. V was pared by 0 bases and J by 3 bases, with 12 bases between. CDR3 bases: TGCGCCAGCAGCTTGGTCGGAGGGATGGACACTGAAGCTTTCTTT. The encoded protein is CASSLVGGMDTEAFF.

The rearrangement joins TRBV4-1 to TRBJ2-5; D unclear. This CDR3 has 13 amino acids. V dropped 1 base and J dropped 4 bases, with 7 bases sitting between them. Germline V gene data show CDR1 as MGHRA and CDR2 as YSYEKL. For the CDR3, the DNA is TGCGCCAGCAGCCAAGTCTCTAGAGAGACCCAGTACTTC. Amino acids: CASSQVSRETQYF.